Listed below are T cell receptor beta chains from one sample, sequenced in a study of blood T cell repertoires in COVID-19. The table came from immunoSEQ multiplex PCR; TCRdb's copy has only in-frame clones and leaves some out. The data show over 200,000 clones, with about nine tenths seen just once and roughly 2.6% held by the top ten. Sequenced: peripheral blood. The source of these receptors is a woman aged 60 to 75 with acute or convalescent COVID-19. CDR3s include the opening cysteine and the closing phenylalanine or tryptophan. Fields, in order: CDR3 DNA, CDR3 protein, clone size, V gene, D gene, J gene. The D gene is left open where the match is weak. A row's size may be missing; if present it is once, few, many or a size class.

TGCGCCAGCAACGACGTAACAGGGACCAACTATGGCTACACCTTC CASNDVTGTNYGYTF NA TRBV5-1 NA TRBJ1-2
TGTGCCAGCAGTTACGGGGGACTAGTAAAGAGTTTCGAGCAGTACTTC CASSYGGLVKSFEQYF NA TRBV6-2/TRBV6-3 TRBD2 TRBJ2-7
TGTGCCTCCGGGACAGGGAACACCGGGGAGCTGTTTTTT CASGTGNTGELFF NA TRBV19 TRBD1 TRBJ2-2
TGTGCCAGCGGGAAAAGTGGACAGAGCTCCTACAATGAGCAGTTCTTC CASGKSGQSSYNEQFF NA TRBV5-6 NA TRBJ2-1
TGTGCCAGCAGCCAAGATACCATCACTAGCGGGTACGCCTACGAGCAGTACTTC CASSQDTITSGYAYEQYF NA TRBV3-1/TRBV3-2 TRBD2 TRBJ2-7
TGTGCCAGCAGCTTAAGAGCTATGGGCTCCGCAGATACGCAGTATTTT CASSLRAMGSADTQYF NA TRBV11-2 NA TRBJ2-3
TGTGCCAGCAGCCAACGTGTAGGACTCTCTCACACTGAAGCTTTCTTT CASSQRVGLSHTEAFF NA TRBV7-8 NA TRBJ1-1
TGTGCCAGCAGCTTCGACAGGGGGAGTACAGATACGCAGTATTTT CASSFDRGSTDTQYF NA TRBV5-4 TRBD1 TRBJ2-3
TGTGCCAGCAGCGTAACCGGGACAGAAAATTCACCCCTCCACTTT CASSVTGTENSPLHF few TRBV11-2 TRBD1 TRBJ1-6
TGTGCCACCAAAACAGGCGCTGGAGCCCAAGGAGAAAAACTGTTTTTT CATKTGAGAQGEKLFF NA TRBV19 NA TRBJ1-4
TGTGCCAGCAGCCGAAGAGAGGGGGCGTTGGATGGCTACACCTTC CASSRREGALDGYTF NA TRBV2 TRBD1 TRBJ1-2
TGTGCCAGCAGTCCCCCGGGGAGATATAGCAATCAGCCCCAGCATTTT CASSPPGRYSNQPQHF NA TRBV21-1 NA TRBJ1-5
TGTGCCAGCAGCGTAGCGGGACTCTCCTACAATGAGCAGTTCTTC CASSVAGLSYNEQFF NA TRBV9 NA TRBJ2-1
TGTGCCTGGAGAGTTCAGGGGTTAGATACGCAGTATTTT CAWRVQGLDTQYF once TRBV30 NA TRBJ2-3
TGTGCCAGCAGTTACTCGGGGGGTTATAATTCACCCCTCCACTTT CASSYSGGYNSPLHF NA TRBV6-6 NA TRBJ1-6
TGTGCCAGCAGCCCCCAGAGCGGGAGTGGAGAGACCCAGTACTTC CASSPQSGSGETQYF NA TRBV4-2 TRBD2 TRBJ2-5
TGTGCCAGCAGCCGGGGGGCGGTAGGTGAAAAACTGTTTTTT CASSRGAVGEKLFF NA TRBV28 NA TRBJ1-4
TGTGCCAGCAGGCCAAGACAGGGGCGACAATCGAACACTGAAGCTTTCTTT CASRPRQGRQSNTEAFF NA TRBV27 TRBD1 TRBJ1-1
TGTGCCAGCACCCCTTTGACAGCGGGAAGCACTGAAGCTTTCTTT CASTPLTAGSTEAFF once TRBV27 NA TRBJ1-1
TGCGCCAGCAGCCAAAATACAGGGGTTAGCGCCGGGGAGCTGTTTTTT CASSQNTGVSAGELFF NA TRBV4-3 TRBD1 TRBJ2-2
TGTGCCAGCAGCTTAGGGTCCGGAGTGAACACTGAAGCTTTCTTT CASSLGSGVNTEAFF NA TRBV11-3 NA TRBJ1-1
TGTGCCAGCAGCAAAGGTAGCGGGGCCATATACGAGCAGTACTTC CASSKGSGAIYEQYF NA TRBV11-3 TRBD2 TRBJ2-7
TGCAGTGCTAGTTTCGGGATACGAGATACGCAGTATTTT CSASFGIRDTQYF NA TRBV20-1 NA TRBJ2-3
TGTGCCAGCAGTTTTCTCGGGACAGGGGGCTTGTTCTTC CASSFLGTGGLFF NA TRBV6-2/TRBV6-3 TRBD1 TRBJ2-1
TGTGCCAGCAGTGTCCGGGGAGGCGGGGAGCTGTTTTTT CASSVRGGGELFF NA TRBV2 NA TRBJ2-2
TGTGCCACCAGTGACCTAACTAGTTTTGAGCAGTTCTTC CATSDLTSFEQFF NA TRBV24-1 NA TRBJ2-1
TGTGCCAGCAGTGAAGCAAGAATCGGGTATGGCTACACCTTC CASSEARIGYGYTF NA TRBV6-1 NA TRBJ1-2
TGCGCCAGCAGCTTGGATCGGGGGAACACTGAAGCTTTCTTT CASSLDRGNTEAFF NA TRBV5-1 NA TRBJ1-1
TGTGCCACCAGCGGTAAACAGGGTTTGTACGAAAAACTGTTTTTT CATSGKQGLYEKLFF NA TRBV15 NA TRBJ1-4
TGTGCCAGCAGCCCCCAGACAGGGGCAGATACGCAGTATTTT CASSPQTGADTQYF NA TRBV11-3 TRBD1 TRBJ2-3
TGTGCCAGCAGCTTAGAGAGAGGCAGCGGAGTCTACGAGCAGTACTTC CASSLERGSGVYEQYF NA TRBV7-2 NA TRBJ2-7
TGTGCCAGCAGTTTATCCCCTGCCCTGAGCAGGGTGGCCGTGGGGAATGAAAAACTGTTTTTT CASSLSPALSRVAVGNEKLFF NA TRBV27 NA TRBJ1-4
TGTGCCAGCAGTTTTACAACAAACACTGAAGCTTTCTTT CASSFTTNTEAFF NA TRBV6-2/TRBV6-3 NA TRBJ1-1
TGTGCCTGGAGAAATCAAGGAGCGGGCCTCTACGAGCAGTACTTC CAWRNQGAGLYEQYF NA TRBV30 NA TRBJ2-7
TGTGCCAGCAGCCGGACGTTTGGACAAGATAATGAAAAACTGTTTTTT CASSRTFGQDNEKLFF NA TRBV11-2 NA TRBJ1-4
TGCGCCAGCAGTAAAGGGGGATCCACGTATACGCAGTATTTT CASSKGGSTYTQYF NA TRBV10-1 NA TRBJ2-3
TGTGCCAGCAGCTTAGGGCAGGGCCTCGAAAAACTGTTTTTT CASSLGQGLEKLFF NA TRBV7-9 NA TRBJ1-4
TGTGCCAGCAGTTACGGGCCAAGGGGGGGCGAGCAGTACTTC CASSYGPRGGEQYF NA TRBV6-5 NA TRBJ2-7
TGTGCCAGCAGTTTCGACCGGGACAGTCAGCCCCAGCATTTT CASSFDRDSQPQHF once TRBV28 TRBD1 TRBJ1-5
TGTGCCAGCAGTTTCCGCGGACGGGGAGCCGGGGAGCTGTTTTTT CASSFRGRGAGELFF NA TRBV28 NA TRBJ2-2
TGTGCCAGTAGTATTCAAGGGACAGGGAGCACTGAAGCTTTCTTT CASSIQGTGSTEAFF NA TRBV19 TRBD1 TRBJ1-1
TGTGCCAGCTCACCACACAGGGATGAGCAGTTCTTC CASSPHRDEQFF few TRBV18 NA TRBJ2-1
TGTGCCAGCAGCAAAGGGACAAATGGAAACACCATATATTTT CASSKGTNGNTIYF NA TRBV6-5 NA TRBJ1-3
TGTGCCAGCCGATCAGGGGGCGCAGCCTACGAGCAGTACTTC CASRSGGAAYEQYF NA TRBV6-5 TRBD1 TRBJ2-7
TGTGCCAGCAGTTCTAGTCAGTTTAATCAGCCCCAGCATTTT CASSSSQFNQPQHF NA TRBV27 NA TRBJ1-5
TGTGCCAGCAAACAGGGTCCCGGGGAGCTGTTTTTT CASKQGPGELFF NA TRBV6-5 NA TRBJ2-2
TGCAGCGTTGACTACAGCCAAGAGACCCAGTACTTC CSVDYSQETQYF NA TRBV29-1 NA TRBJ2-5
TGTGCCAGCAGCCGTATCACGCAGGGGACCGGGGAGCTGTTTTTT CASSRITQGTGELFF NA TRBV11-2 NA TRBJ2-2
TGCGCCAGCAGGATGGACTCCTCAACCACCTATGGCTACACCTTC CASRMDSSTTYGYTF NA TRBV10-2 NA TRBJ1-2
TGTGCCAGCTCACCAGGAGGGGCTGATGGGACTGAAGCTTTCTTT CASSPGGADGTEAFF once TRBV18 NA TRBJ1-1
TGTGCCAGCAGCTCCTGGGCCGCGGGGCAAGAGACCCAGTACTTC CASSSWAAGQETQYF NA TRBV7-9 NA TRBJ2-5
TGTGCCAGCAGTCGCGGGACAGGGCGGGATGAAGCTTTCTTT CASSRGTGRDEAFF NA TRBV6-5 TRBD1 TRBJ1-1
TGCGCCAGCAGAGAGAGCGGGAGCGGTTCCGAGCAGTACTTC CASRESGSGSEQYF NA TRBV10-2 TRBD2 TRBJ2-7
TGCACCAGCAGCCTCAGAAAGGTAGAGGGCAATCAGCCCCAGCATTTT CTSSLRKVEGNQPQHF NA TRBV1 NA TRBJ1-5
TGCGCCAGCAGCTTATTAACAGGCAATGAAGCTTTCTTT CASSLLTGNEAFF NA TRBV5-1 NA TRBJ1-1